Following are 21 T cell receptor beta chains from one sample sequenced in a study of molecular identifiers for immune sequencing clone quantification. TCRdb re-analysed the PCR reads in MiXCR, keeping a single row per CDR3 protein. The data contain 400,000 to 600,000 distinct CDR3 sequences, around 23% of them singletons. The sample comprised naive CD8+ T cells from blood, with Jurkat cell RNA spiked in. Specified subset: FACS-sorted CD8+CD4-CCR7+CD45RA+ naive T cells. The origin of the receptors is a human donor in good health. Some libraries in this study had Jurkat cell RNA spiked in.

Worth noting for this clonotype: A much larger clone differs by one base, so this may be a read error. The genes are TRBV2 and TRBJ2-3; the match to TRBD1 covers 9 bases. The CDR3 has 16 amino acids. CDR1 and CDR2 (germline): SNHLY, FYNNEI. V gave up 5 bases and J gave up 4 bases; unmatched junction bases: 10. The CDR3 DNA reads TGTGCCAGCAGTATTTTCTGGGACAGGGCCCCAGATACGCAGTATTTT. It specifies CASSIFWDRAPDTQYF.

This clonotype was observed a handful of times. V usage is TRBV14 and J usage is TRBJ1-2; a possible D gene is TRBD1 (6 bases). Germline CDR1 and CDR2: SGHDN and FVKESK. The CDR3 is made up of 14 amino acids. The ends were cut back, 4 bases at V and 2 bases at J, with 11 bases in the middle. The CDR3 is CASSLRTGNYGYTF. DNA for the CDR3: TGTGCCAGCAGCCTTCGAACAGGGAACTATGGCTACACCTTC. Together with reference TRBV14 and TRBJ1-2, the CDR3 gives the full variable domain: EAGVTQFPSHSVIEKGQTVTLRCDPISGHDNLYWYRRVMGKEIKFLLHFVKESKQDESGMPNNRFLAERTGGTYSTLKVQPAELEDSGVYFCASSLRTGNYGYTFGSGTRLTVV.

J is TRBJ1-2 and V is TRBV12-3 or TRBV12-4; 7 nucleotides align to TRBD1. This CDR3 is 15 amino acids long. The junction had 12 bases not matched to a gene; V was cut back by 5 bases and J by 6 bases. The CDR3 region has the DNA TGTGCCAGCAGTCCGGGAGAGGGGGCTACCCATGGCTACACCTTC. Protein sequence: CASSPGEGATHGYTF.

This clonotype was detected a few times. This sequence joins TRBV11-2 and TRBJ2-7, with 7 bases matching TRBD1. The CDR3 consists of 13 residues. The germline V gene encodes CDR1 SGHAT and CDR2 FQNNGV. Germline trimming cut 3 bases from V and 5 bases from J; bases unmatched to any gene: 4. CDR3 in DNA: TGTGCCAGCAGCTTCTACGACAGGGACGAGCAGTACTTC. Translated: CASSFYDRDEQYF.

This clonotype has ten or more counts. CDR3 sequence (DNA): TGTGCCAGTAGTATACCACAGAACATCCAGCCCCAGCATTTT. Protein product: CASSIPQNIQPQHF. This sequence joins TRBV19 and TRBJ1-5; D ambiguous. The V end lost 2 bases, the J end lost 7 bases, and 12 bases lay between the germline ends. The length of the CDR3 is 14 residues. Germline-derived CDR1 and CDR2 are LNHDA and SQIVND (reference sequence).

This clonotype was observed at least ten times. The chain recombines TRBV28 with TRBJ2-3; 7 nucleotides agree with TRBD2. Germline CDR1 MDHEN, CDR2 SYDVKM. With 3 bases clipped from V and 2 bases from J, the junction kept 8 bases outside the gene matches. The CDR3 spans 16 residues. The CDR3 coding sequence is TGTGCCAGCAGTTTTCGGGGGGTGATCGACACAGATACGCAGTATTTT. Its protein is CASSFRGVIDTDTQYF. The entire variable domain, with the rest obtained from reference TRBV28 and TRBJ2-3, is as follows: DVKVTQSSRYLVKRTGEKVFLECVQDMDHENMFWYRQDPGLGLRLIYFSYDVKMKEKGDIPEGYSVSREKKERFSLILESASTNQTSMYLCASSFRGVIDTDTQYFGPGTRLTVL.

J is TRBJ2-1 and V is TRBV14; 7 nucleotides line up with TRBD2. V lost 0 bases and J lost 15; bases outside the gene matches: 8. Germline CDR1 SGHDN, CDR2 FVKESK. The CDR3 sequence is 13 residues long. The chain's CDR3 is CASSQDYGLVWFF. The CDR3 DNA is TGTGCCAGCAGCCAAGACTACGGACTAGTTTGGTTCTTC.

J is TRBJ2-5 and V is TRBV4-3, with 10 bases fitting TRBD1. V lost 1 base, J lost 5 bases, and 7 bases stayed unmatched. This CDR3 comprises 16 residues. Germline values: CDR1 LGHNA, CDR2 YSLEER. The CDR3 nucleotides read TGCGCCAGCAGCCAAGGGGTAGGGACAGGGGCCGAGACCCAGTACTTC. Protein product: CASSQGVGTGAETQYF.

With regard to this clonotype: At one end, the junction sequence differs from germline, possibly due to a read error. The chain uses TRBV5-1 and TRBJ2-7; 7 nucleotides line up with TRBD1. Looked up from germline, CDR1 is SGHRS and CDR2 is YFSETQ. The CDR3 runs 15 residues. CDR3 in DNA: TGCGCCAGCAGTCTTAGACAGGGCTCCTCCTACGCGCAGTACTTC. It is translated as CASSLRQGSSYAQYF.

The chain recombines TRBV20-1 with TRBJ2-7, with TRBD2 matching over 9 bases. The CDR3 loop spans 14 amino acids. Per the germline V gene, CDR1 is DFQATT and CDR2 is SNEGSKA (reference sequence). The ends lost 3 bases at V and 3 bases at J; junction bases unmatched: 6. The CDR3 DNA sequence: TGCAGTGCTAGGCGACTAGCGGTGAACTACGAGCAGTACTTC. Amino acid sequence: CSARRLAVNYEQYF.

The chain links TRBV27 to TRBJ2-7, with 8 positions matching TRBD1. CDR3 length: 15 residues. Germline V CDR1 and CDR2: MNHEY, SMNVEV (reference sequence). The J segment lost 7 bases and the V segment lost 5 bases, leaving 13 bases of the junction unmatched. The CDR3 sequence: CASSTNRDRPLEQYF. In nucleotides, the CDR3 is TGTGCCAGCAGTACAAACCGGGACAGGCCTTTGGAGCAGTACTTC.

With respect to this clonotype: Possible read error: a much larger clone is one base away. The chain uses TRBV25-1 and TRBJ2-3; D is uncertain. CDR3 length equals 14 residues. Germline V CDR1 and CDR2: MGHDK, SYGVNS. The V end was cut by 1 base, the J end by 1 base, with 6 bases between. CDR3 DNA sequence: TGTGCCAGCAGTGAATGTTCGGGCACAGATACGCAGTATTTT. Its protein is CASSECSGTDTQYF.

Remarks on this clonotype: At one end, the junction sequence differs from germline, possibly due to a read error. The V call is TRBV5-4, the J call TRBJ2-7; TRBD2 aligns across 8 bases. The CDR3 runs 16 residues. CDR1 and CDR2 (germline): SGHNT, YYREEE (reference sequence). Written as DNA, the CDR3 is TGTGCCCGCAGCGCCGCCTTCGCGGGAGGCACCTACGAGCAGTACTTC. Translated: CARSAAFAGGTYEQYF.

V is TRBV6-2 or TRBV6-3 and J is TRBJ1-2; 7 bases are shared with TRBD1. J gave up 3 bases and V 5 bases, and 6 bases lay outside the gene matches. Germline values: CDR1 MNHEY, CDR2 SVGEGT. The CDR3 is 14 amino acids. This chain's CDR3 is CASSHAGTDYGYTF. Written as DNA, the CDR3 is TGTGCCAGCAGTCACGCCGGGACAGACTATGGCTACACCTTC.

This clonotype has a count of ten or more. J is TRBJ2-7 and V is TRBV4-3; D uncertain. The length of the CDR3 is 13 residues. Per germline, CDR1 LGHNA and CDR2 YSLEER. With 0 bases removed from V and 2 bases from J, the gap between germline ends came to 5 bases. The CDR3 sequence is CASSQDLAYEQYF. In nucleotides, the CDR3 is TGCGCCAGCAGCCAAGATTTGGCCTACGAGCAGTACTTC.

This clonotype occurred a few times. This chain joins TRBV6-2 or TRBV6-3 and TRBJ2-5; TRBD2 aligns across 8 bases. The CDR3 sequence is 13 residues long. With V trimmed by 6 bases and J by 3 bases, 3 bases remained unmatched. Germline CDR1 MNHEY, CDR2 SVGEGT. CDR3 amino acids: CASRGLVEETQYF. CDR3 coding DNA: TGTGCCAGCAGGGGACTAGTCGAAGAGACCCAGTACTTC.

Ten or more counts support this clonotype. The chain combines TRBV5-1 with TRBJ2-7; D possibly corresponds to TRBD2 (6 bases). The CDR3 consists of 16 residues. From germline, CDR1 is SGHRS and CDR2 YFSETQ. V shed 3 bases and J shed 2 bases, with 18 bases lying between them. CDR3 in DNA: TGCGCCAGCAGCTCGGGCGGTAGCGGTGCCACCTACGAGCAGTACTTC. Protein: CASSSGGSGATYEQYF.

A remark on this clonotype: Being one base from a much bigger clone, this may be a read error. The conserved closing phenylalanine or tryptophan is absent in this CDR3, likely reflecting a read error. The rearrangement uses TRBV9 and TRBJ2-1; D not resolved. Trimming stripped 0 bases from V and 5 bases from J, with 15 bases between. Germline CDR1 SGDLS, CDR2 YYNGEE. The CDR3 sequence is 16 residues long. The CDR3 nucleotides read TGTGCCAGCAGCGTAGCGGGTTCCCTGCTCGACAATGAGCAGTTCTCC. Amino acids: CASSVAGSLLDNEQFS.

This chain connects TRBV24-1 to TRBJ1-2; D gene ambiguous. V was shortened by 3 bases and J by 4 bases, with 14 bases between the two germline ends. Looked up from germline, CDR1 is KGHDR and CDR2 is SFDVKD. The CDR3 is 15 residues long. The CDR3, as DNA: TGTGCCACCAGTGATCCGGCGGAGAGAATCTATGGCTACACCTTC. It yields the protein CATSDPAERIYGYTF.

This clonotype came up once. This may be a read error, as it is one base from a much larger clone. The chain's CDR3 is CASSQDLMSTGTQYF. For the CDR3, the DNA is TGCGCCAGCAGCCAAGATTTAATGAGCACAGGTACGCAGTATTTT. The rearrangement links TRBV4-3 to TRBJ2-3; a weak D match, TRBD1 (5 bases). The CDR3 is made up of 15 amino acids. Per the germline V gene, CDR1 is LGHNA and CDR2 is YSLEER.

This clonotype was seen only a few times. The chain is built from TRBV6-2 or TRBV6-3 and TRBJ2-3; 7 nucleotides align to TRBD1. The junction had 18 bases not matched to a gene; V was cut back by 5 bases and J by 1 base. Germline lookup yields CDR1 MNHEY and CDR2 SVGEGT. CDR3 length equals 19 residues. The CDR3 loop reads CASSPRPGQMFDGTDTQYF. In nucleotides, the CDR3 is TGTGCCAGCAGTCCCCGGCCGGGACAGATGTTTGATGGCACAGATACGCAGTATTTT.